The next 10 T cell receptor beta chains were all read from a single sample in a study of shared clonotypes between healthy human individuals. The method was immunoSEQ multiplex PCR; TCRdb's version includes in-frame clones alone and lacks a portion of them. The data hold 1,100,000 or so clones, with around 78% observed a single time. Sequenced: memory CD4+ T cells from PBMCs. The sample's subset: CD45RA-negative fraction. These TCRs come from a young man in good health. Some clones in this sample may be carry-over from other donors' samples.

This rearrangement joins TRBV4-1 to TRBJ1-2; perhaps TRBD1 as D (6 bases). CDR3 length: 13 amino acids. V was cut by 4 bases and J by 2 bases, with 8 bases left in between. Looked up from germline, CDR1 is MGHRA and CDR2 is YSYEKL. CDR3 in amino acids: CASSLGQNYGYTF. CDR3 bases: TGCGCCAGCAGCCTTGGACAGAACTATGGCTACACCTTC.

The V gene is TRBV28, the J gene TRBJ1-4; D is possibly TRBD1 (5 bases). Per the germline V gene, CDR1 is MDHEN and CDR2 is SYDVKM. V was shortened by 5 bases and J by 8 bases, with 18 bases between the two germline ends. CDR3 length equals 15 residues. In nucleotides, the CDR3 is TGTGCCAGCAGTGGCCGCTCGGGACGCATGGAAAAACTGTTTTTT. Its translation: CASSGRSGRMEKLFF.

This chain joins TRBV5-1 and TRBJ1-2, with TRBD1 matching 7 bases. The J segment lost 4 bases and the V segment lost 2 bases, leaving 8 bases of the junction unmatched. The CDR3 sequence is 15 residues long. Germline assignment: CDR1 SGHRS and CDR2 YFSETQ. CDR3 in DNA: TGCGCCAGCAGCTTAACAGGGGACCGAAGCTATGGCTACACCTTC. Translated: CASSLTGDRSYGYTF. The whole variable domain, remainder taken from reference TRBV5-1 and TRBJ1-2, is KAGVTQTPRYLIKTRGQQVTLSCSPISGHRSVSWYQQTPGQGLQFLFEYFSETQRNKGNFPGRFSGRQFSNSRSEMNVSTLELGDSALYLCASSLTGDRSYGYTFGSGTRLTVV.

The chain combines TRBV5-1 with TRBJ1-1; D unclear. There are 14 residues in the CDR3. Germline V CDR1 and CDR2: SGHRS, YFSETQ. The V gene lost 4 bases and the J gene lost 5 bases, with 15 bases spanning the gap. CDR3 sequence: CASSMGTLETEAFF. DNA of the CDR3: TGCGCCAGCAGCATGGGAACCCTCGAGACTGAAGCTTTCTTT.

A single count supports this clone. The chain joins TRBV27 to TRBJ1-2; possible D gene TRBD1, 5 bases. V was trimmed by 2 bases and J by 1 base, leaving 11 bases between them. Germline-derived CDR1 and CDR2 are MNHEY and SMNVEV (reference sequence). The CDR3 covers 15 residues. This chain's CDR3 is CASSLIGQINYGYTF. CDR3 nucleotide sequence: TGTGCCAGCAGTTTAATAGGACAAATTAACTATGGCTACACCTTC.

The rearrangement joins TRBV6-6 to TRBJ2-5; D is unresolved. Germline V CDR1 and CDR2: MNHNY, SVGAGI (reference sequence). The CDR3 is 13 amino acids. The V end lost 7 bases, the J end lost 5 bases, and 14 bases lay between the germline ends. CDR3 DNA: TGTGCCAGCATCCCTCGGATGGGGGAGACCCAGTACTTC. Its protein is CASIPRMGETQYF.

The V and J genes are TRBV28 and TRBJ2-7; perhaps TRBD1 as D (6 bases). CDR1 is MDHEN, CDR2 SYDVKM, per germline. Deletions cut 5 bases from V and 4 bases from J, with 15 bases between. The CDR3 covers 14 residues. The CDR3 reads CASSEGQRNYEQYF. CDR3 sequence (DNA): TGTGCCAGCAGTGAAGGACAGAGGAATTACGAGCAGTACTTC.

The chain links TRBV30 to TRBJ2-2; D not resolved. With 2 bases removed from V and 7 bases from J, the gap between germline ends came to 11 bases. The CDR3 totals 13 residues. Germline lookup yields CDR1 GTSNPN and CDR2 SVGIG (reference sequence). The CDR3 spells CAWSTYAGGELFF. In nucleotides, the CDR3 is TGTGCCTGGAGTACCTACGCTGGCGGGGAGCTGTTTTTT.

This chain uses TRBV27 with TRBJ2-1; D perhaps matches TRBD1 (6 bases). Trimming took off 5 bases at V and 1 base at J, with 12 bases between the two ends. Germline values: CDR1 MNHEY, CDR2 SMNVEV (reference sequence). The CDR3 loop spans 15 amino acids. CDR3 in amino acids: CASSPLQGSYNEQFF. CDR3 nucleotide sequence: TGTGCCAGCAGTCCCCTACAGGGATCCTACAATGAGCAGTTCTTC.

The chain has TRBV6-5 and TRBJ2-7; D could derive from TRBD1 or TRBD2 (5 bases each). The CDR3 loop spans 11 amino acids. The V gene lost 8 bases and the J gene lost 5 bases, with 10 bases spanning the gap. Germline-derived CDR1 and CDR2 are MNHEY and SVGAGI. CDR3 DNA sequence: TGTGCCAGCGAGGGGACCCACGAGCAGTACTTC. The encoded protein is CASEGTHEQYF.